The present T cell receptor (beta chain) was sequenced within a study of shared clonotypes between healthy human individuals. Germline-derived CDR1 and CDR2 are MNHEY and SVGAGI. The CDR3 length is 15 residues. Trimming removed 2 bases at V and 2 bases at J, with 13 bases between. Method: immunoSEQ multiplex PCR; TCRdb's copy keeps in-frame clones and lacks some. The sample gives some 2 million clones, 90% to 95% of which show up once; 0.1% to 0.15% is in the top ten. The chain uses TRBV6-5 and TRBJ2-7, with a possible D match to TRBD2 (7 bases). The source of this sequence is a man aged 18 to 35 in good health. The sequenced sample was naive CD4+ T cells sorted from blood. The subset was: CD45RA+ positively selected. The CDR3 here is CASSYRWGGAYEQYF. The CDR3 DNA is TGTGCCAGCAGTTACAGATGGGGGGGCGCCTACGAGCAGTACTTC.